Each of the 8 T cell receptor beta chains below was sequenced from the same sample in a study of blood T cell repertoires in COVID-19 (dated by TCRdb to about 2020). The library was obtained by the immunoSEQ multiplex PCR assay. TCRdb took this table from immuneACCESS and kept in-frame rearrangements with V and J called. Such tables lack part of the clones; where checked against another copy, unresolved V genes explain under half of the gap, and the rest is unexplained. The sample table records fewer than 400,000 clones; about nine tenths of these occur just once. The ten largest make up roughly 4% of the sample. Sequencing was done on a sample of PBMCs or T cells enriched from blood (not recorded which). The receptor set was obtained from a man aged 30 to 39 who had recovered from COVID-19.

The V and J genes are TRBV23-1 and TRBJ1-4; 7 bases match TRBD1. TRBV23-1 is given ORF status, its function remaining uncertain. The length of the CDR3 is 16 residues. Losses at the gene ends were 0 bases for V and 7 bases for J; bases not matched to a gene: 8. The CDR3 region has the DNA TGCGCCAGCAGTCAATCGTCGAGACAGGGAGGTGAAAAACTGTTTTTT. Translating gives CASSQSSRQGGEKLFF.

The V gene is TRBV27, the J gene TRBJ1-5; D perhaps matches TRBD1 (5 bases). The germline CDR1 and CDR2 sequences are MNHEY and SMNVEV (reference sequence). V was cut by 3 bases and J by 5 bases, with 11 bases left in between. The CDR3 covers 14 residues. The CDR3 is CASSFLGADQPQHF. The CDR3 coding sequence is TGTGCCAGCAGTTTCTTAGGGGCCGATCAGCCCCAGCATTTT.

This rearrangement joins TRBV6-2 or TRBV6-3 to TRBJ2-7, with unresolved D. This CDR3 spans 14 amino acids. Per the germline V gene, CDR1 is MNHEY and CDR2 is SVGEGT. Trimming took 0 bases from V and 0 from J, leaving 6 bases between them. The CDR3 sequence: CASSYSLGSYEQYF. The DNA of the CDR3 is TGTGCCAGCAGTTACTCCCTAGGCTCCTACGAGCAGTACTTC.

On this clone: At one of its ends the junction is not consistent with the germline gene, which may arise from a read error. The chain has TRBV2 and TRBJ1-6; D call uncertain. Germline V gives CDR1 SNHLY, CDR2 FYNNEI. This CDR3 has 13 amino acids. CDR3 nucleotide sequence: TGTGCCAGCAGTGAAGCGCCTAATTCGCCCCTCCACTTT. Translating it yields CASSEAPNSPLHF.

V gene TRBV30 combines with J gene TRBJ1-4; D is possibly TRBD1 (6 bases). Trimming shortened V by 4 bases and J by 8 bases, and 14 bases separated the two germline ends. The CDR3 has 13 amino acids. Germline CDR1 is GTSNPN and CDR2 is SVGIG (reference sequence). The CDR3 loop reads CAWTRGGGEKLFF. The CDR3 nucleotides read TGTGCCTGGACTCGTGGGGGCGGGGAAAAACTGTTTTTT.

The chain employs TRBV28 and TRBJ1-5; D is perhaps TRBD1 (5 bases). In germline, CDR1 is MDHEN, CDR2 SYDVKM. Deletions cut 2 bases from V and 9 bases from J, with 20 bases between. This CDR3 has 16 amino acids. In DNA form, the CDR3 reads TGTGCCAGCAGTTTAGGCGGGGGGAGGGGTGTCTGGCCCCAGCATTTT. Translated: CASSLGGGRGVWPQHF. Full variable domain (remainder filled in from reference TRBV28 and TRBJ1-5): DVKVTQSSRYLVKRTGEKVFLECVQDMDHENMFWYRQDPGLGLRLIYFSYDVKMKEKGDIPEGYSVSREKKERFSLILESASTNQTSMYLCASSLGGGRGVWPQHFGDGTRLSIL.

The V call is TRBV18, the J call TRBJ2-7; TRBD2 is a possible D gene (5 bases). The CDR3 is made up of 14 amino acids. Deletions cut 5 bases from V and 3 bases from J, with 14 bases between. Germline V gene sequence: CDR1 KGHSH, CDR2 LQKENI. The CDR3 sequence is CASSSASSSYEQYF. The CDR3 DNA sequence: TGTGCCAGCTCATCCGCGTCTAGCAGCTACGAGCAGTACTTC.

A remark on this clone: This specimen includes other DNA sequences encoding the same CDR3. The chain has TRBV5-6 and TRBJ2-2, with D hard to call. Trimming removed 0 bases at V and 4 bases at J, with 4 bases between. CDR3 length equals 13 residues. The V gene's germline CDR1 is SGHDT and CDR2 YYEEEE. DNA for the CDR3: TGTGCCAGCAGCTTGGGCGTCACCGGGGAGCTGTTTTTT. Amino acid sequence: CASSLGVTGELFF.